This TCR beta chain was recorded in a study of T cell changes during pregnancy in multiple sclerosis. Looked up from germline, CDR1 is SGHDT and CDR2 is YYEEEE. The CDR3 runs 12 residues. Trimming shortened V by 6 bases and J by 7 bases, and 10 bases separated the two germline ends. Assay: immunoSEQ multiplex PCR; the TCRdb copy retains only in-frame clones and omits some. Here the sample spans about 69,000 clones, around 94% being singletons. The material sequenced was peripheral blood, taken in the third trimester of pregnancy. The V call is TRBV5-6, the J call TRBJ2-2, with a weak D call TRBD2 (5 bases). The sequence was collected from a female donor in good health, enrolled as a control in a pregnancy study. The CDR3 bases are TGTGCCAGCAATTATGAGGGCGGGGAGCTGTTTTTT. It specifies CASNYEGGELFF.